This TCR beta chain appears in the sequencing data of a study of spatial heterogeneity in lung cancer. The sample holds a few counts of this clonotype. Germline CDR1 reads SGHTA; CDR2 reads FQGTGA. The CDR3 loop spans 14 amino acids. Trimming took off 5 bases at V and 2 bases at J, with 11 bases between the two ends. Time point given: sample taken at primary tumor resection. Sequencing was performed on whole RNA extracted from tumor and nontumor lung tissue, or from frozen PBMC, and the material was left unsorted. Every TCR cDNA molecule bore its own unique molecular identifier. Each CDR3 protein is one row after TCRdb ran MiXCR on the 5' RACE reads. The sample shows some 64,000 distinct CDR3 sequences, about 8% of them seen only once.

The chain joins TRBV7-3 to TRBJ2-3; possible D gene TRBD1, 6 bases. The source was PBMCs, collected at surgery. The sequence was obtained from a female donor with early-stage non-small cell lung cancer. The CDR3 DNA follows: TGTGCCAGCAGCCTGGGACACTCCACAGATACGCAGTATTTT. This codes for CASSLGHSTDTQYF.